One sample yielded the 2 T cell receptor beta chains listed below, sequenced in a study of blood T cell repertoires in COVID-19. Some clones are missing from TCRdb's copy, which holds only in-frame ones; the method was immunoSEQ multiplex PCR. The sample includes about 75,000 clones, 88% seen only once; the top ten take around 40%. Sequencing used peripheral blood. The receptors here all came from a human donor in a cohort sampled during active COVID-19.

This clone appeared a single time. The CDR3 nucleotides are TGTGCCAGCAGCCCCGGACAGGGAAGTCAGCCCCAGCATTTT. This sequence encodes CASSPGQGSQPQHF. The V gene is TRBV11-2, the J gene TRBJ1-5; 8 positions agree with TRBD1. The germline V gene has CDR1 SGHAT and CDR2 FQNNGV. V gave up 5 bases and J gave up 6 bases; unmatched junction bases: 6. This CDR3 contains 14 residues.

The CDR3 here is CASSPVTGGRYNEQFF. The CDR3 DNA sequence: TGTGCCAGCAGCCCCGTGACAGGGGGCCGATACAATGAGCAGTTCTTC. The chain is built from TRBV28 and TRBJ2-1, with 10 bases aligning to TRBD1. This CDR3 spans 16 amino acids. CDR1 and CDR2 from the germline V gene are MDHEN and SYDVKM. The ends lost 6 bases at V and 4 bases at J; junction bases unmatched: 9.